A selection of T cell receptor beta chains follows, all from one sample in a study of vaccination effects on CD4 cells after COVID-19. Generated by immunoSEQ multiplex PCR, the TCRdb table keeps only in-frame clones and is missing some. The sample holds about 54,000 clones, over 75% seen once. The antigens of these receptors remain unknown. Sample: CD4+ T cells from PBMCs cultured with HCoV-229E spike peptides, taken before COVID-19 vaccination. Receptor source: a human donor who received a COVID-19 vaccine. The CDR3 runs from the conserved cysteine through the conserved F or W. Clone size appears in some rows only: once, few, many, or a class for an expanded clone.

CDR3aa: CAWSVLLGNQPQHF
v_gene: TRBV30
abundance: .
j_gene: TRBJ1-5

CDR3aa: CASSLGQDNGYTF
v_gene: TRBV5-1
abundance: .
j_gene: TRBJ1-2

CDR3aa: CAWKPFVLRAEAFF
v_gene: TRBV30
abundance: .
j_gene: TRBJ1-1

CDR3aa: CASSLEQGARGYTF
v_gene: TRBV7-8
abundance: once
j_gene: TRBJ1-2

CDR3aa: CASSSQGYQPQHF
v_gene: TRBV7-8
abundance: once
j_gene: TRBJ1-5

CDR3aa: CASRRRSVDSGANVLTF
v_gene: TRBV2
abundance: .
j_gene: TRBJ2-6

CDR3aa: CASIPDTSTDTQYF
v_gene: TRBV2
abundance: .
j_gene: TRBJ2-3

CDR3aa: CASSGPGDVQYF
v_gene: TRBV5-4
abundance: .
j_gene: TRBJ2-4

CDR3aa: CASSADSPSTDTQYF
v_gene: TRBV9
abundance: few
j_gene: TRBJ2-3

CDR3aa: CASSAYRVETQYF
v_gene: TRBV5-1
abundance: .
j_gene: TRBJ2-5

CDR3aa: CASSLETGVETQYF
v_gene: TRBV5-1
abundance: .
j_gene: TRBJ2-5

CDR3aa: CASRRDINEKLFF
v_gene: TRBV10-1
abundance: .
j_gene: TRBJ1-4

CDR3aa: CASSSRPVGTDTQYF
v_gene: TRBV7-6
abundance: .
j_gene: TRBJ2-3